The sequence of this T cell receptor (beta chain) was determined in a study of blood T cells in healthy people across ages. Study-wide results and limits: Leaving the PBMCs unsorted stopped any conclusive comparison of naive versus antigen-experienced cells.

Germline V gene lookup returns CDR1 SQVTM and CDR2 ANQGSEA. V was shortened by 7 bases and J by 1 base, with 12 bases between the two germline ends. The length of the CDR3 is 13 residues. This clonotype was detected only a few times. Its antigen remains unknown. Sample-barcoded 5' priming and a J-beta primer mix drove a second PCR of roughly 6 to 12 cycles. TCRdb passed the 5' RACE reads through MiXCR, listing each CDR3 protein once. The sample includes 550,000 to 600,000 distinct CDR3 sequences, less than 60% of them seen just once. Donor samples were obtained from healthy Caucasian individuals from Russia, aged about 6 to 95. The draw of peripheral blood yielded around 10 milliliters from each donor. Per sample, no less than 5 micrograms of total RNA were extracted.

The chain uses TRBV29-1 and TRBJ2-3; D unresolved. Sequencing input: blood. The TCR comes from an older man in good health. CDR3 protein: CSGAPPGTDTQYF. The DNA for the CDR3 is TGCAGCGGAGCACCGCCGGGCACAGATACGCAGTATTTT.